The sample holds many counts of the clone carrying this TCR beta chain. V lost 6 bases, J lost 3 bases, and 9 bases lay in between. This CDR3 comprises 11 residues. Germline lookup yields CDR1 SQVTM and CDR2 ANQGSEA. A universal primer site and UMIs were added as TCR cDNA was made by 5'RACE template switching. TCRdb ran MiXCR on the 5' RACE reads and lists one entry per CDR3 protein. The table lists about 120,000 distinct CDR3 sequences, roughly 7.9% of them singletons. The data were taken from a study of T cells after yellow fever vaccination. The specimen was CD4+ T cells sorted from PBMCs, collected about 41 days after the first yellow fever vaccination. The sequence was obtained from a man younger than 35 who received the YFV17D yellow fever vaccine. The genes are TRBV29-1 and TRBJ2-7; no reliable D call. The CDR3 nucleotides read TGCAGCGTCGTTTGGGACTACGAGCAGTACTTC. This sequence encodes CSVVWDYEQYF.